This T cell receptor beta chain was sequenced in a study of shared clonotypes between healthy human individuals. V gave up 1 base and J gave up 0 bases, with 10 bases separating them. Germline V gene sequence: CDR1 MNHEY, CDR2 SMNVEV (reference sequence). This CDR3 has 16 residues. The repertoire was sequenced with immunoSEQ multiplex PCR; TCRdb's copy has only in-frame clones and lacks some. The profile shows more than 850,000 clones, roughly 74% of them singletons. The rearrangement links TRBV27 to TRBJ1-5; D is ambiguous. The sequenced sample consisted of memory CD4+ T cells from PBMCs. Subset in this sample: CD45RA-negative fraction. This clonotype originated in a man younger than 35 in good health. Some clones in this sample may be carry-over from other donors' samples. In DNA form, the CDR3 reads TGTGCCAGCAGTTTATGGGCGTCAGGTAGCAATCAGCCCCAGCATTTT. It encodes CASSLWASGSNQPQHF.